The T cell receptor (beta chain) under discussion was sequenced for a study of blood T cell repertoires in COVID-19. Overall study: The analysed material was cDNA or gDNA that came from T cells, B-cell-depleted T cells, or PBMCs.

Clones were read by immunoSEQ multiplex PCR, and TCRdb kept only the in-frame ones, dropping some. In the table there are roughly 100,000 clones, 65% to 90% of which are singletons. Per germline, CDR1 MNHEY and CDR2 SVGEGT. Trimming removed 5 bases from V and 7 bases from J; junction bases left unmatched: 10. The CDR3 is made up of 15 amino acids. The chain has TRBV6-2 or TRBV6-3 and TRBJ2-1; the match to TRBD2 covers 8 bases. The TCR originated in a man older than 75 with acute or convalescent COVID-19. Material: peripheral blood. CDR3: CASSLLAAGVNEQFF. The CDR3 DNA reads TGTGCCAGCAGTCTACTAGCGGCTGGGGTAAATGAGCAGTTCTTC.